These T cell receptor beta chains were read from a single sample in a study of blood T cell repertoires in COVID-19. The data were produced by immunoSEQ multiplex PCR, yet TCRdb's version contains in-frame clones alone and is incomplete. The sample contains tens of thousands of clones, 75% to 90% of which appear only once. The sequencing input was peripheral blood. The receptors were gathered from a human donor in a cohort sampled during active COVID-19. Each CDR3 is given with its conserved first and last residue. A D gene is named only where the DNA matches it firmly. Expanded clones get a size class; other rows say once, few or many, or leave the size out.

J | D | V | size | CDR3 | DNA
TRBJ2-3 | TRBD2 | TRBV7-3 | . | CASSRGSSGATDTQYF | TGTGCCAGCAGCCGAGGATCTAGCGGCGCCACAGATACGCAGTATTTT
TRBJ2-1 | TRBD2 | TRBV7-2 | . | CASSLGGGPYNEQFF | TGTGCCAGCAGCTTAGGCGGGGGGCCTTACAATGAGCAGTTCTTC
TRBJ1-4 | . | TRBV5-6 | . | CASSLNRDEKLFF | TGTGCCAGCAGCTTGAACAGGGATGAAAAACTGTTTTTT
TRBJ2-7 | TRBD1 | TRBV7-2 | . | CASSLNAGGVEQYF | TGTGCCAGCAGCTTAAATGCAGGGGGCGTCGAGCAGTACTTC
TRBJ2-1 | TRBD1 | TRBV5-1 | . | CASSPLDRAYNEQFF | TGCGCCAGCAGCCCGCTTGACAGGGCCTACAATGAGCAGTTCTTC
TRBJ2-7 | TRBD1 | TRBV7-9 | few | CASSSSGGSYEQYF | TGTGCCAGCAGTTCCTCAGGGGGCTCCTACGAGCAGTACTTC
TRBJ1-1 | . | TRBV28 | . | CASSLAGMNTEAFF | TGTGCCAGCAGTTTGGCAGGGATGAACACTGAAGCTTTCTTT
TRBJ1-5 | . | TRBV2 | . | CASSPNQPQHF | TGTGCCAGCAGTCCTAATCAGCCCCAGCATTTT
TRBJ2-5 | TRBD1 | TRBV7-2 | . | CASSEFQGAGTQYF | TGTGCCAGCAGCGAGTTTCAGGGGGCCGGGACCCAGTACTTC
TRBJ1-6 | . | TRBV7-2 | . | CASSWHLEPLHF | TGTGCCAGCAGCTGGCACCTGGAGCCCCTCCACTTT
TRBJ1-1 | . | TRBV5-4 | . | CASSLASGLNTEAFF | TGTGCCAGCAGTCTGGCGTCAGGGTTGAACACTGAAGCTTTCTTT
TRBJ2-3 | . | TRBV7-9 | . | CASIAGITATSTDTQYF | TGTGCCAGCATCGCAGGGATCACTGCAACTAGCACAGATACGCAGTATTTT
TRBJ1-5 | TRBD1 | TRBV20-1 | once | CSASPDRGPYSNQPQHF | TGCAGTGCTAGTCCGGACAGGGGGCCCTATAGCAATCAGCCCCAGCATTTT
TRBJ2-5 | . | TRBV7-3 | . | CASSLVRQETQYF | TGTGCCAGCAGCTTAGTTCGGCAAGAGACCCAGTACTTC
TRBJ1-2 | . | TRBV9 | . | CASSVAPGSTYGYTF | TGTGCCAGCAGCGTAGCCCCTGGCAGTACCTATGGCTACACCTTC
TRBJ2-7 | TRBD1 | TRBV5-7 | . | CASNYRQGGYEQYF | TGTGCCAGCAACTACCGACAGGGGGGCTACGAGCAGTACTTC
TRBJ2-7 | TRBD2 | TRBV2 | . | CASRRRTGIGGSSYEQYF | TGTGCCAGCAGACGTAGAACTGGCATCGGGGGGAGCTCCTACGAGCAGTACTTC
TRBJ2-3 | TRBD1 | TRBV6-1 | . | CASSEGGTVTDTQYF | TGTGCCAGCAGTGAAGGAGGGACAGTCACAGATACGCAGTATTTT
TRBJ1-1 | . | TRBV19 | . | CASRVDRRTEAFF | TGTGCCAGTAGGGTGGACAGACGAACTGAAGCTTTCTTT
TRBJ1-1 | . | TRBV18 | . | CASSPPAGLNTEAFF | TGTGCCAGCTCACCACCGGCGGGCCTGAACACTGAAGCTTTCTTT
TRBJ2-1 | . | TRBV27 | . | CASSSLDRWGGNEQFF | TGTGCCAGCAGCTCCCTCGACAGGTGGGGGGGCAATGAGCAGTTCTTC